This T cell receptor beta chain was obtained from a study of blood T cell repertoires in COVID-19. Study as a whole: There were acute and convalescent COVID-19 samples, and they came from the United States, Italy and Spain.

The CDR3 has 15 amino acids. V shed 1 base and J 6 bases; nucleotides not matched to a gene: 6. Germline V gives CDR1 LGHNA, CDR2 YSLEER. Clones were read by immunoSEQ multiplex PCR, and TCRdb kept only the in-frame ones, dropping some. The data show roughly 520,000 clones, roughly 90% seen once. Only one count was recorded for this clone. Sequencing used PBMCs or T cells enriched from blood (not recorded which). The genes are TRBV4-3 and TRBJ1-2; 9 positions agree with TRBD1. This TCR derives from a woman between 40 and 50 years old who had recovered from COVID-19. The CDR3 spells CASSQGGQGKDGYTF. The CDR3 coding sequence is TGCGCCAGCAGCCAAGGTGGACAGGGGAAGGATGGCTACACCTTC.